This T cell receptor beta chain was sequenced in a study of blood T cells in healthy people across ages. A second PCR, run for roughly 7 to 12 cycles, used a sample-barcoded 5' primer plus a J-beta primer mix. TCRdb reanalysed the 5' RACE reads using MiXCR and keeps one entry per CDR3 protein. This sample yields hundreds of thousands of distinct CDR3 sequences, of which about a third are seen a single time; roughly 15% belongs to the top ten. The table lists this clonotype with a few counts. This may come from a read error, since a much larger clone is one base off. The germline CDR1 and CDR2 sequences are SGHRS and YFSETQ. With 3 bases removed from V and 0 bases from J, the gap between germline ends came to 10 bases. This CDR3 spans 15 amino acids.

Sequencing was done on a sample of blood. This clonotype was obtained from a woman at least 80 years old in good health. J is TRBJ2-1 and V is TRBV5-1; D is perhaps TRBD2 (6 bases). The CDR3 region has the DNA TGCGCCAGCAGCTGGGCGGGACTCTCCTACAATGAGCAGTTCTTC. Protein: CASSWAGLSYNEQFF. The whole variable domain, remainder taken from reference TRBV5-1 and TRBJ2-1, is KAGVTQTPRYLIKTRGQQVTLSCSPISGHRSVSWYQQTPGQGLQFLFEYFSETQRNKGNFPGRFSGRQFSNSRSEMNVSTLELGDSALYLCASSWAGLSYNEQFFGPGTRLTVL.